The clone carrying this T cell receptor (beta chain) was detected many times. TCRdb re-called the reads with MiXCR, one entry per CDR3 protein. The sample comprises just under 300,000 distinct CDR3 sequences, 9.6% of which are singletons, and 2% to 3% rests with the top ten. The sample is drawn from a study of T cell repertoires in cytomegalovirus infection. There are 15 residues in the CDR3. V was shortened by 7 bases and J by 4 bases, with 17 bases between the two germline ends. Germline lookup yields CDR1 MNHNS and CDR2 SASEGT. This chain links TRBV6-1 with TRBJ1-5, with a weak D call TRBD1 (6 bases). The specimen sequenced was PBMCs. This TCR was recovered from a human donor in good health (CMV status not recorded). Some clones in this sample may be carry-over from other donors' samples. CDR3 sequence: CASTFWTESNQPQHF. The DNA of the CDR3 is TGTGCCAGCACCTTCTGGACAGAGTCTAATCAGCCCCAGCATTTT.